This note documents a single T cell receptor (beta chain) sequence. The antigen is unknown. This record comes from a study of OX40 agonist ivuxolimab in advanced cancers. Study-wide results and limits: The authors also found low normalized T-cell clonal expansion in some nonresponders. Averaging showed that CD8+ T cells had more expanded clones than CD4+ did.

The protocol was immunoSEQ multiplex PCR, while the TCRdb copy is restricted to in-frame clones and leaves out a portion. Seen here are more than 13,000 clones, roughly 87% observed once, and the top ten hold roughly two thirds. This CDR3 is 19 amino acids long. Sampling times: baseline, cycle 4 day 1, cycle 7 day 1. This clonotype was sampled from an adult with an advanced solid tumor such as melanoma, head and neck, liver or kidney cancer. This sequence joins TRBV21-1 and TRBJ1-3. TRBV21-1 is noted as a pseudogene. The source was CD4+ or CD8+ T cells sorted from blood, collected in a trial of the OX40 agonist ivuxolimab. As DNA, the CDR3 is TGTGCCAGCAGCAAAGTACGGGACGGGACGCCACATTCTGGAAACACCATATATTTT. Translated, it gives CASSKVRDGTPHSGNTIYF.